This T cell receptor beta chain derives from a study of blood T cell repertoires in COVID-19. Background on the study: Both acute and convalescent COVID-19 samples were obtained from the United States, Italy and Spain. The cDNA or gDNA used as material had been derived from T cells, B-cell-depleted T cells, or PBMCs.

Under the authors' procedure: Reference gene primers were amplified, and this amplification served to estimate nucleated cell counts. Profiling relied on immunoSEQ multiplex PCR, and the TCRdb table lists in-frame clones only, not all of them. From that table come the V and J calls and clone size; the DNA was used to work out D and trimming. This table has 15,000 to 20,000 clones, around nine tenths appearing once. Sequenced: peripheral blood. The clonotype was recovered from a man between 60 and 70 years old with active COVID-19.

The CDR3: CASSFPGLGGYTF. The CDR3 DNA sequence: TGCGCCAGCAGCTTCCCGGGACTTGGAGGCTACACCTTC. This chain links TRBV5-1 with TRBJ1-2; weak D call: TRBD1 (5 bases). Trimming took 2 bases from V and 8 from J, leaving 13 bases between them. Germline loops: CDR1 SGHRS, CDR2 YFSETQ. CDR3 length equals 13 residues. Variable domain in full (rest from reference TRBV5-1 and TRBJ1-2): KAGVTQTPRYLIKTRGQQVTLSCSPISGHRSVSWYQQTPGQGLQFLFEYFSETQRNKGNFPGRFSGRQFSNSRSEMNVSTLELGDSALYLCASSFPGLGGYTFGSGTRLTVV.